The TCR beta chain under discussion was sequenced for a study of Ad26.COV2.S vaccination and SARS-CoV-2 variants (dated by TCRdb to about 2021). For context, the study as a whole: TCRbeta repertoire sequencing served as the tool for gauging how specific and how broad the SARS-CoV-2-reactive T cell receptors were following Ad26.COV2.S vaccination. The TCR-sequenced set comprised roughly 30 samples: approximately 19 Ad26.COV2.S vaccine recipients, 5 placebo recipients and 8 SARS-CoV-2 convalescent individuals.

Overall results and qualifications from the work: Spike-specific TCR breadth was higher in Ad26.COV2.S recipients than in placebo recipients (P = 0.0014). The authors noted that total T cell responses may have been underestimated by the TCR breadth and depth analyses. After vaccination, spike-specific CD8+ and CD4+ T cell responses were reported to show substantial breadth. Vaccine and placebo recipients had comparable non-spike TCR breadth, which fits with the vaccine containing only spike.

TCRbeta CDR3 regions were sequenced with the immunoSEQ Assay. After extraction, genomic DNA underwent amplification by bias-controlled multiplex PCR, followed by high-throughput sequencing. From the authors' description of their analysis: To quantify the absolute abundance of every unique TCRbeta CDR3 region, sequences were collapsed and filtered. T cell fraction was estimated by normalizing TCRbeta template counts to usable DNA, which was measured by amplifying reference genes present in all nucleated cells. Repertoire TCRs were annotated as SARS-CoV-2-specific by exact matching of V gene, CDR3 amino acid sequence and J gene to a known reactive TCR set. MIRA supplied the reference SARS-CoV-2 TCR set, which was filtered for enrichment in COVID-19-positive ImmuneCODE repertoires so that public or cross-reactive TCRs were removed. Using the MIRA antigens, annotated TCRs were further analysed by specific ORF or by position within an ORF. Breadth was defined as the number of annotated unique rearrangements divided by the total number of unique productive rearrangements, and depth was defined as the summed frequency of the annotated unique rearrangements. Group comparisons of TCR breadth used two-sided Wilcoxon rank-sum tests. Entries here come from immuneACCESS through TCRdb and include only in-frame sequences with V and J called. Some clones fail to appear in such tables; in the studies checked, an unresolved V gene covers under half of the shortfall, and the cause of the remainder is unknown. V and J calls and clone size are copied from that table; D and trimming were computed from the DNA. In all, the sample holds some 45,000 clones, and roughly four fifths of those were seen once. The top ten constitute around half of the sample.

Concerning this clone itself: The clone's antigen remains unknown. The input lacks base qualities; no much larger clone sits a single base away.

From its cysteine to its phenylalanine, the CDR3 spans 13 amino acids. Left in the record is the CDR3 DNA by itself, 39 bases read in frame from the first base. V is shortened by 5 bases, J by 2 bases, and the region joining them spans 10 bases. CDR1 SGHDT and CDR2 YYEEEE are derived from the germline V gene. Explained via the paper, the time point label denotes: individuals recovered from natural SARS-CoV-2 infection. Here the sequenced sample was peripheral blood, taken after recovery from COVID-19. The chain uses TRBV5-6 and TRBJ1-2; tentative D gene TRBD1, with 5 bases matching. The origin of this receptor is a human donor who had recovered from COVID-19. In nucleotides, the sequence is TGTGCCAGCAGATCAGGGCAGAACTATGGCTACACCTTC. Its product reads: CASRSGQNYGYTF.